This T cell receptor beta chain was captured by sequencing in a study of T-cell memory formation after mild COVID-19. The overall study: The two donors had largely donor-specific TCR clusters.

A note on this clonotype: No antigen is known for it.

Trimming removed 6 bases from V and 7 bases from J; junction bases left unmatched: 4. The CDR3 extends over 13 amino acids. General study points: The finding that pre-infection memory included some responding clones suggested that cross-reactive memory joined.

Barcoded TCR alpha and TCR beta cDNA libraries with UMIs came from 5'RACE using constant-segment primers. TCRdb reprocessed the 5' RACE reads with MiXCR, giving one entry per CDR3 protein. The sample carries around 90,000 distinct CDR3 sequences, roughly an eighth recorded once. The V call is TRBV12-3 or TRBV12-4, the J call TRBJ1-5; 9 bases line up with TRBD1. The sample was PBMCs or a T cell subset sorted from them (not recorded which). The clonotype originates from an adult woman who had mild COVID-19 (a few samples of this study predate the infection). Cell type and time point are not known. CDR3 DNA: TGTGCCAGCAGCCGGGACAGGGACCAGCCCCAGCATTTT. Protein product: CASSRDRDQPQHF.